Each of the 14 T cell receptor beta chains below was sequenced from the same sample in a study of Graves' ophthalmopathy and Graves' hyperthyroidism. RNA transcripts served as template for amplifying TCR beta CDR3 sequences. Following a first-round RT-PCR that used HTBI primers, a second-round multiplex PCR was carried out. From the multiplex PCR reads, TCRdb called clonotypes with MiXCR, one entry per CDR3 protein. The sample includes over a million distinct CDR3 sequences, about 40% of them seen just once. The sequencing input was peripheral blood or thyroid tissue (not recorded which). Receptors were obtained from an adult man with Graves' hyperthyroidism.

The genes are TRBV29-1 and TRBJ1-3, with 9 positions matching TRBD1. Germline V CDR1 and CDR2: SQVTM, ANQGSEA. The length of the CDR3 is 14 residues. Trimming cost V 7 bases and J 4 bases; bases outside gene matches: 8. The CDR3 is CSAGQGTPGNTIYF. CDR3 sequence (DNA): TGCAGCGCCGGACAGGGGACCCCAGGAAACACCATATATTTT.

The V and J genes are TRBV7-2 and TRBJ1-2, with D possibly TRBD1 on 5 matching bases. Trimming removed 5 bases at V and 6 bases at J, with 13 bases between. Per germline, CDR1 SGHTA and CDR2 FQGNSA. This CDR3 spans 13 amino acids. The CDR3 region has the DNA TGTGCCAGCAGCCTATGGGACGGCGATGGCTACACCTTC. Amino acids: CASSLWDGDGYTF.

This clonotype was seen ten or more times. This sequence joins TRBV20-1 and TRBJ1-5, with D unresolved. V shed 6 bases and J shed 1 base, with 16 bases lying between them. Germline values: CDR1 DFQATT, CDR2 SNEGSKA (reference sequence). The CDR3 loop spans 15 amino acids. The CDR3 nucleotides are TGCAGTGCGGTCGTCGGCAGGCCCAGCAATCAGCCCCAGCATTTT. This encodes CSAVVGRPSNQPQHF.

This clonotype was counted between two and nine times. V usage is TRBV7-9 and J usage is TRBJ1-3; no definite D call. Germline CDR1 reads SEHNR; CDR2 reads FQNEAQ (reference sequence). This CDR3 is built from 15 residues. With 1 base removed from V and 0 bases from J, the gap between germline ends came to 7 bases. Here the CDR3 reads CASSLVEISGNTIYF. CDR3 in DNA: TGTGCCAGCAGCTTAGTCGAGATCTCTGGAAACACCATATATTTT.

A note on this clonotype: A much larger clone sits a single nucleotide away, making a read error possible. The chain is built from TRBV10-3 and TRBJ1-4, with 8 positions matching TRBD1. CDR1 is ENHRY, CDR2 SYGVKD, per germline. The CDR3 runs to 16 residues. The ends lost 0 bases at V and 6 bases at J; junction bases unmatched: 6. This CDR3 reads CAISESPGGSDEKLFF. The CDR3 DNA follows: TGTGCCATCAGTGAGTCTCCAGGGGGCTCTGATGAAAAACTGTTTTTT.

This clonotype has a handful of counts. The chain employs TRBV30 and TRBJ1-1; 7 bases are shared with TRBD1. CDR3 length equals 13 residues. The germline gives CDR1 GTSNPN, CDR2 SVGIG (reference sequence). V trimming: 2 bases; J trimming: 5 bases; junction bases outside the gene matches: 5. As DNA, the CDR3 is TGTGCCTGGAGTTACAGGGGTGGAACTGAAGCTTTCTTT. Its protein is CAWSYRGGTEAFF.

About this clonotype: A read error may account for a junction end that differs from germline. The V call is TRBV9, the J call TRBJ1-1; unclear D gene. Germline CDR1 and CDR2: SGDLS and YYNGEE. The CDR3 is 15 amino acids. As DNA, the CDR3 is TGTGCCATCAGCGTAGGTCGGGGAAAGAACACTGAAGCTTTCTTT. Translated, it gives CAISVGRGKNTEAFF.

The chain employs TRBV10-3 and TRBJ1-1; possible D gene TRBD1, 5 bases. Germline V gene data show CDR1 as ENHRY and CDR2 as SYGVKD. V lost 6 bases to trimming and J lost 7 bases, with 15 bases between them. This CDR3 comprises 13 residues. For the CDR3, the DNA is TGTGCCATCAGGGCGGGGGGAGCGGATGAAGCTTTCTTT. Protein product: CAIRAGGADEAFF.

J is TRBJ2-5 and V is TRBV7-8; 7 positions agree with TRBD1. Germline V gene sequence: CDR1 SGHVS, CDR2 FQNEAQ. CDR3 length: 13 residues. V dropped 5 bases and J dropped 5; count of bases not matched to a gene: 5. Written as DNA, the CDR3 is TGTGCCAGCAGCAAAACAGGGGTTGAGACCCAGTACTTC. Amino acid sequence: CASSKTGVETQYF.

The sample holds many counts of this clonotype. The chain has TRBV7-2 and TRBJ2-7; D remains ambiguous. The length of the CDR3 is 12 residues. Trimming took off 0 bases at V and 6 bases at J, with 6 bases between the two ends. Looked up from germline, CDR1 is SGHTA and CDR2 is FQGNSA. The CDR3 bases are TGTGCCAGCAGCTTAGCCGCAATCGAGCAGTACTTC. It codes for CASSLAAIEQYF.

In this sample, this clonotype turned up a few times. The chain employs TRBV29-1 and TRBJ2-7; maybe TRBD1 (6 bases). The CDR3 has 14 amino acids. With 8 bases removed from V and 1 base from J, the gap between germline ends came to 18 bases. Germline lookup yields CDR1 SQVTM and CDR2 ANQGSEA. CDR3 amino acids: CSLDVRGRSYEQYF. Written as DNA, the CDR3 is TGCAGCTTAGATGTCAGGGGACGATCCTACGAGCAGTACTTC.

The chain uses TRBV7-3 and TRBJ1-1; D may be TRBD1 (5 bases). The CDR3 spans 14 residues. Germline loops: CDR1 SGHTA, CDR2 FQGTGA. Trimming took 5 bases from V and 4 from J, leaving 14 bases between them. CDR3 in DNA: TGTGCCAGCAGCCCCGGACACCAAAGCACTGAAGCTTTCTTT. It yields the protein CASSPGHQSTEAFF.

This clonotype was detected ten times or more. The chain employs TRBV15 and TRBJ1-2, with 8 bases that match TRBD1. The CDR3 is 15 amino acids. With V trimmed by 5 bases and J by 3 bases, 8 bases remained unmatched. Germline V lookup: CDR1 LNHNV, CDR2 YYDKDF (reference sequence). CDR3 DNA sequence: TGTGCCACCAGCCTCGGGACAGGAGAATACTATGGCTACACCTTC. The encoded protein is CATSLGTGEYYGYTF.

The chain links TRBV6-1 to TRBJ2-7, with 14 nucleotides matching TRBD2. This CDR3 contains 19 residues. CDR1 and CDR2 (germline): MNHNS, SASEGT. V gave up 5 bases and J gave up 0 bases; unmatched junction bases: 12. The chain's CDR3 is CASSPHEGLAGVSSYEQYF. Here the CDR3 DNA reads TGTGCCAGCAGTCCCCACGAGGGACTAGCGGGAGTGTCCTCCTACGAGCAGTACTTC.